The T cell receptor beta chain described here comes from a study of read filtering for tumor transcriptome and immune sequencing. Study background: Revised staging placed eight or nine patients in R-ISS I, about 17 in II, more than 5 in III. Whole-transcriptome libraries were prepared after DNase treatment. Per sample, TCR-region reads ranged about 3.5 to 11 million by IR-seq, roughly 75 to 1273 by RNA-seq.

Study outcomes and limitations: Without single-read clonotypes, shared clonotype proportions correlated more between IR-seq and RNA-seq.

This clonotype was found many times. The antigen remains undetermined. From roughly 400 ng of RNA, a library with molecular barcoded alpha/delta and beta/gamma adaptors was made. TCRdb processed the reads anew with MiXCR; each CDR3 protein has one entry. The sample yields 85,000 to 100,000 distinct CDR3 sequences, roughly 21% seen once. The length of the CDR3 is 13 residues. CDR1 and CDR2 from the germline V gene are SEHNR and FQNEAQ (reference sequence). V shed 4 bases and J 3 bases; nucleotides not matched to a gene: 2. The chain links TRBV7-9 to TRBJ1-2, with 7 nucleotides matching TRBD1. The specimen sequenced was a population of CD138-negative cells sorted from bone marrow. The clonotype was recovered from a donor aged 40 or over with multiple myeloma. The CDR3 loop reads CASSSGGYYGYTF. The CDR3, as DNA: TGTGCCAGCAGCTCAGGGGGATACTATGGCTACACCTTC.